This passage covers 23 T cell receptor beta chains from one sample sequenced in a study of T cells in Graves' hyperthyroidism and ophthalmopathy. The investigators amplified TCR beta CDR3 regions from RNA transcripts. The TCR CDR3 first-round RT-PCR relied on the HTBI primer set. TCRdb called the multiplex PCR reads again in MiXCR, with one record for every CDR3 protein. Seen here are 300,000 to 450,000 distinct CDR3 sequences, about 25% observed once, and the top ten hold more than 60%. Material: blood. These receptor sequences come from a man between 45 and 60 years old with Graves' hyperthyroidism.

This clonotype was recorded a few times. The V and J genes are TRBV12-3 or TRBV12-4 and TRBJ1-5, with D hard to call. This CDR3 has 13 residues. V lost 5 bases and J 9 bases, leaving 14 bases between the germline ends. CDR3 in amino acids: CASSPGPGWPQHF. The CDR3 bases are TGTGCCAGCAGTCCCGGCCCTGGGTGGCCCCAGCATTTT.

This clonotype was seen only a few times. The chain is built from TRBV7-3 and TRBJ1-1, with a possible D match to TRBD1 (5 bases). CDR3 length: 16 amino acids. Between the trimmed V and J ends, which lost 1 base and 1 base, there was a span of 13 bases. Looked up from germline, CDR1 is SGHTA and CDR2 is FQGTGA. CDR3 in amino acids: CASSLNGGVQNTEAFF. CDR3 DNA: TGTGCCAGCAGCTTAAATGGAGGGGTACAGAACACTGAAGCTTTCTTT.

V usage is TRBV6-1 and J usage is TRBJ2-7, with D possibly called TRBD1 or TRBD2 (5 bases each). The V gene's germline CDR1 is MNHNS and CDR2 SASEGT. This CDR3 has 14 residues. Trimming stripped 2 bases from V and 2 bases from J, with 10 bases between. The DNA for the CDR3 is TGTGCCAGCAGTGAATACCGGGGCCCCTACGAGCAGTACTTC. Its translation: CASSEYRGPYEQYF.

Only a few counts were recorded for this clonotype. V and J are TRBV30 and TRBJ2-7; D is perhaps TRBD2 (5 bases). V was pared by 4 bases and J by 2 bases, with 18 bases between. CDR1 is GTSNPN, CDR2 SVGIG, per germline (reference sequence). The CDR3 is 15 residues long. CDR3 coding DNA: TGTGCCTGGACCCGAGGTGGGAGTAACGCCTACGAGCAGTACTTC. It translates to CAWTRGGSNAYEQYF.

The chain links TRBV30 to TRBJ2-6; no firm D call. This CDR3 comprises 14 residues. The ends were cut back, 3 bases at V and 1 base at J, with 7 bases in the middle. Germline lookup yields CDR1 GTSNPN and CDR2 SVGIG (reference sequence). CDR3 nucleotide sequence: TGTGCCTGGAGCGTGGGTTCTGGGGCCAACGTCCTGACTTTC. Its protein is CAWSVGSGANVLTF.

V gene TRBV7-9 combines with J gene TRBJ2-1; 7 nucleotides align to TRBD2. The CDR3 totals 14 residues. V shed 5 bases and J 6 bases; nucleotides not matched to a gene: 7. The V gene's germline CDR1 is SEHNR and CDR2 FQNEAQ (reference sequence). The CDR3, as DNA: TGTGCCAGCAGCCCCCAGACTAGCTCCAATGAGCAGTTCTTC. It codes for CASSPQTSSNEQFF.

The chain is built from TRBV11-1 and TRBJ2-5; D remains unclear. The V gene's germline CDR1 is SGHAT and CDR2 FQDESV (reference sequence). The CDR3 is 16 amino acids. V dropped 4 bases and J dropped 1 base, with 16 bases sitting between them. The CDR3 DNA reads as TGTGCCAGCAGCTCGATGGGTCGGCCTTCCCAAGAGACCCAGTACTTC. Residues: CASSSMGRPSQETQYF.

The sample holds many counts of this clonotype. The chain links TRBV11-2 to TRBJ2-1; no firm D call. CDR3 size: 12 residues. Per the germline V gene, CDR1 is SGHAT and CDR2 is FQNNGV. The V end was cut by 5 bases, the J end by 7 bases, with 9 bases between. The CDR3 nucleotides read TGTGCCAGCAGCCCTGACTGGAATGAGCAGTTCTTC. It yields the protein CASSPDWNEQFF.

This sequence joins TRBV19 and TRBJ1-2, with 9 positions matching TRBD1. There are 16 residues in the CDR3. Trimming at V came to 3 bases and at J to 4 bases, leaving 9 bases not matched to a gene. Germline V gene data show CDR1 as LNHDA and CDR2 as SQIVND (reference sequence). CDR3 loop: CASSITPGQGTYGYTF. The CDR3 DNA reads as TGTGCCAGTAGTATTACCCCAGGACAGGGGACCTATGGCTACACCTTC.

The V call is TRBV7-2, the J call TRBJ2-7; D is possibly TRBD2 (5 bases). CDR1 SGHTA and CDR2 FQGNSA come from the germline V gene. The CDR3 is made up of 14 amino acids. V lost 0 bases to trimming and J lost 4 bases, with 10 bases between them. CDR3 region: CASSLAGELYEQYF. The CDR3 DNA sequence: TGTGCCAGCAGCTTAGCGGGAGAGCTTTACGAGCAGTACTTC.

The chain has TRBV13 and TRBJ2-1; TRBD2 agrees at 13 bases. Per the germline V gene, CDR1 is PRHDT and CDR2 is FYEKMQ (reference sequence). V dropped 4 bases and J dropped 9; count of bases not matched to a gene: 6. There are 15 residues in the CDR3. CDR3 amino acids: CASSSGLAGELEQFF. In DNA, the CDR3 is TGTGCCAGCAGCTCCGGACTAGCGGGAGAGCTTGAGCAGTTCTTC.

The chain couples TRBV20-1 to TRBJ2-1; the match to TRBD2 covers 11 bases. There are 14 residues in the CDR3. Trimming at V came to 6 bases and at J to 8 bases, leaving 9 bases not matched to a gene. CDR1 and CDR2 from the germline V gene are DFQATT and SNEGSKA (reference sequence). The CDR3 is CSARRLAGSHEQFF. DNA of the CDR3: TGCAGTGCCCGGAGACTAGCGGGAAGCCATGAGCAGTTCTTC.

The V gene is TRBV15, the J gene TRBJ1-3; D uncertain. V was trimmed by 3 bases and J by 8 bases, leaving 17 bases between them. The CDR3 sequence is 15 residues long. Germline CDR1 and CDR2: LNHNV and YYDKDF (reference sequence). The DNA of the CDR3 is TGTGCCACCAGCAGCGAACTATTGAGGACGGACACCATATATTTT. Amino acid sequence: CATSSELLRTDTIYF.

Concerning this clonotype itself: Because the CDR3's place on the DNA is in doubt, the DNA is left out and the CDR3 is given as listed by TCRdb. The chain couples TRBV7-3 to TRBJ2-5; the table's TRBD2 call for D was not verified on the DNA. CDR1 and CDR2 from the germline V gene are SGHTA and FQGTGA. The CDR3 sequence runs 19 residues, both termini included. The CDR3 sequence: CASSFYICSASGDTFTQYF.

V gene TRBV4-2 combines with J gene TRBJ2-2; a possible D gene is TRBD1 (6 bases). V lost 2 bases and J lost 2, with 9 bases in between. The CDR3 consists of 15 residues. Germline loops: CDR1 LGHNA, CDR2 YNFKEQ. The CDR3 here is CASSQLDRNTGELFF. In DNA form, the CDR3 reads TGTGCCAGCAGCCAATTGGACAGAAACACCGGGGAGCTGTTTTTT.

There are a few counts of this clonotype. A read error is possible here, since a much larger clone lies one base away. The J gene is TRBJ1-1, the V gene TRBV28; D perhaps matches TRBD1 (6 bases). The V gene lost 2 bases and the J gene lost 5 bases, with 15 bases spanning the gap. Germline V gene sequence: CDR1 MDHEN, CDR2 SYDVKM. The CDR3 consists of 15 residues. CDR3 coding DNA: TGTGCCAGCAGTTTAGGTAGGAGACAGGAGACTGAAGCTTTCTTT. Its protein is CASSLGRRQETEAFF.

This rearrangement joins TRBV6-1 to TRBJ1-3, with a weak D call TRBD1 (6 bases). The V gene lost 4 bases and the J gene lost 3 bases, with 22 bases spanning the gap. CDR3 length equals 18 residues. Germline loops: CDR1 MNHNS, CDR2 SASEGT. CDR3 residues: CASSGTGTPKEGGNTIYF. CDR3 sequence (DNA): TGTGCCAGCAGTGGGACCGGGACACCAAAAGAAGGTGGAAACACCATATATTTT.

This clonotype was picked up a small number of times. The chain uses TRBV24-1 and TRBJ2-1, with TRBD1 identical over 7 bases. This CDR3 region has 15 residues. V lost 6 bases and J lost 0; bases outside the gene matches: 4. Germline CDR1 reads KGHDR; CDR2 reads SFDVKD. The CDR3 spells CATSKGASSYNEQFF. As DNA, the CDR3 is TGTGCCACCAGTAAGGGGGCGAGCTCCTACAATGAGCAGTTCTTC.

The chain uses TRBV5-1 and TRBJ2-5; 13 positions match TRBD2. Germline V gene sequence: CDR1 SGHRS, CDR2 YFSETQ. CDR3 length: 16 residues. V lost 4 bases to trimming and J lost 1 base; unmatched junction nucleotides: 4. CDR3 nucleotides: TGCGCCAGCAGCCCGGGACTAGCGGGGTCCCAAGAGACCCAGTACTTC. It encodes CASSPGLAGSQETQYF.

V is TRBV7-2 and J is TRBJ2-1; 9 bases match TRBD2. Trimming at V came to 6 bases and at J to 4 bases, leaving 7 bases not matched to a gene. Germline-derived CDR1 and CDR2 are SGHTA and FQGNSA. This CDR3 is built from 15 residues. The CDR3 region has the DNA TGTGCCAGCAGTCCTCTAGCGGGGATGTACAATGAGCAGTTCTTC. Protein sequence: CASSPLAGMYNEQFF. The full variable domain, its missing parts supplied by reference TRBV7-2 and TRBJ2-1, is GAGVSQSPSNKVTEKGKDVELRCDPISGHTALYWYRQSLGQGLEFLIYFQGNSAPDKSGLPSDRFSAERTGGSVSTLTIQRTQQEDSAVYLCASSPLAGMYNEQFFGPGTRLTVL.

This chain uses TRBV5-1 with TRBJ2-3; TRBD1 is a possible D gene (5 bases). CDR1 SGHRS and CDR2 YFSETQ come from the germline V gene. CDR3 length equals 15 residues. Deletions cut 0 bases from V and 7 bases from J, with 15 bases between. The CDR3 coding sequence is TGCGCCAGCAGCTTGGACGCACAGGTGGTACATACGCAGTATTTT. Protein: CASSLDAQVVHTQYF.

This clonotype was found many times. J is TRBJ2-3 and V is TRBV28; 9 bases line up with TRBD2. The germline gives CDR1 MDHEN, CDR2 SYDVKM. The CDR3 totals 15 residues. Trimming at V came to 5 bases and at J to 1 base, leaving 4 bases not matched to a gene. This chain's CDR3 is CASSASGVGTDTQYF. CDR3 coding DNA: TGTGCCAGCAGTGCTAGCGGGGTAGGCACAGATACGCAGTATTTT.

This clonotype was recorded many times. The chain is built from TRBV28 and TRBJ1-1, with 8 bases fitting TRBD1. Germline CDR1 reads MDHEN; CDR2 reads SYDVKM. The CDR3 has 16 residues. J gave up 1 base and V 3 bases, and 7 bases lay outside the gene matches. The CDR3 sequence is CASSFPPGGANTEAFF. DNA for the CDR3: TGTGCCAGCAGTTTTCCTCCAGGGGGCGCGAACACTGAAGCTTTCTTT.